This T cell receptor (beta chain) was found in a study of beta chain features in type 1 diabetes. The study's findings and limits: Any HLA effect on TCRB rearrangement was left unresolved by small sub-analyses. Diminished insertions and augmented deletions at VDJ junctions characterized type 1 diabetes patients.

Researchers reported sorting CD4+ naive, central memory, regulatory and stem cell-like memory cells via CD45RO/CCR7/CD25/CD127/CD95/CD27. Sorted populations all had greater than 98% purity. The isolated RNA, all of it, was reverse transcribed, so expressed TCRB transcripts were what got sequenced. Assay: immunoSEQ multiplex PCR; the TCRdb copy retains only in-frame clones and omits some. The sample holds 810,000 or so clones, roughly a sixth seen once. The germline V gene has CDR1 ENHRY and CDR2 SYGVKD. V lost 6 bases and J lost 5; bases outside the gene matches: 11. The CDR3 runs 16 residues. Comments on this clone: Its antigen is not known.

The sample was naive CD4+ T cells from blood. This rearrangement joins TRBV10-3 to TRBJ2-1; 9 positions match TRBD1. This receptor was identified in a woman in her late teens or twenties in good health. CDR3 protein: CAIRGIGTGSDNEQFF. CDR3 bases: TGTGCCATCAGAGGAATAGGGACAGGGTCTGACAATGAGCAGTTCTTC.